This TCR beta chain was identified in a study of tumor-infiltrating lymphocytes in oesophageal squamous cell carcinoma. Germline V gene sequence: CDR1 MNHGY, CDR2 SAAAGT. This CDR3 has 14 residues. Note on this clonotype: Sequence at one end of the junction differs from germline and may be a read error.

In TCRdb, the PCR reads were re-called with MiXCR into one record per CDR3 protein. The data show 10,000 to 15,000 distinct CDR3 sequences, roughly half seen once. The sequenced material came from esophageal tumor tissue. The sequence was obtained from a male donor with esophageal squamous cell carcinoma. V is TRBV6-8 and J is TRBJ2-1; D may correspond to TRBD1 or TRBD2 (5 bases each). Near its end, the DNA agrees better with TRBJ2-7, so the J call may be wrong. The CDR3 DNA follows: TGTGCCAGCAGCTACTCGAGGGGCCCCTACGAGCAGTACTTC. It encodes CASSYSRGPYEQYF.